The 19 T cell receptor beta chains below come from one sample, sequenced in a study of T cell responses to AZD1222 COVID-19 vaccine. Assay used: immunoSEQ multiplex PCR; TCRdb lists only in-frame clones, some missing. The sample includes 120,000 or so clones, 70% to 90% of them seen just once. This specimen consisted of peripheral blood, obtained on day 0 of AZD1222 vaccination. The receptors were gathered from an adult in good health.

This clone was counted once. CDR3 bases: TGTGCCAGCAGCTTTTCCAGCGCCCCCTACGAGCAGTACTTC. Encoded protein: CASSFSSAPYEQYF. The chain employs TRBV7-9 and TRBJ2-7; unclear D gene. Germline V gene lookup returns CDR1 SEHNR and CDR2 FQNEAQ (reference sequence). This CDR3 is 14 amino acids long. V was cut by 3 bases and J by 2 bases, with 11 bases left in between.

Only a few counts were recorded for this clone. The genes are TRBV10-1 and TRBJ1-1; 8 bases agree with TRBD1. J gave up 5 bases and V 8 bases, and 13 bases lay outside the gene matches. The germline V gene encodes CDR1 WNHNN and CDR2 SYGVQD (reference sequence). This CDR3 is 15 amino acids long. CDR3: CASPKIPTGGTEAFF. CDR3 sequence (DNA): TGCGCCAGCCCGAAAATACCTACAGGGGGGACTGAAGCTTTCTTT.

The rearrangement links TRBV2 to TRBJ1-4, with D hard to call. V lost 4 bases to trimming and J lost 3 bases, with 6 bases between them. CDR3 length equals 13 residues. Germline V gives CDR1 SNHLY, CDR2 FYNNEI. The CDR3 here is CASSARSNEKLFF. CDR3 nucleotide sequence: TGTGCCAGCAGTGCCAGATCTAATGAAAAACTGTTTTTT.

Here the CDR3 reads CAWMAYNEQFF. CDR3 DNA sequence: TGTGCCTGGATGGCCTACAATGAGCAGTTCTTC. V gene TRBV30 combines with J gene TRBJ2-1; D is undetermined. The V and J ends lost 4 bases and 2 bases respectively, with 3 bases between them. CDR1 and CDR2 (germline): GTSNPN, SVGIG (reference sequence). The CDR3 runs to 11 residues.

The rearrangement links TRBV6-5 to TRBJ2-3, with 9 bases lining up with TRBD2. This CDR3 region has 15 residues. Germline values: CDR1 MNHEY, CDR2 SVGAGI. With 6 bases clipped from V and 2 bases from J, the junction kept 6 bases outside the gene matches. The CDR3 is CASRGAGGDTDTQYF. CDR3 coding DNA: TGTGCCAGCAGGGGAGCGGGAGGTGACACAGATACGCAGTATTTT.

The chain links TRBV7-9 to TRBJ2-1, with 9 nucleotides matching TRBD1. This CDR3 is built from 18 residues. V lost 5 bases and J lost 5; bases outside the gene matches: 16. The V gene's germline CDR1 is SEHNR and CDR2 FQNEAQ (reference sequence). This CDR3 reads CASSEDRKDRGKDNEQFF. The CDR3 coding sequence is TGTGCCAGCAGCGAGGACCGAAAGGACAGGGGCAAGGACAATGAGCAGTTCTTC. Full variable domain (remainder filled in from reference TRBV7-9 and TRBJ2-1): DTGVSQNPRHKITKRGQNVTFRCDPISEHNRLYWYRQTLGQGPEFLTYFQNEAQLEKSRLLSDRFSAERPKGSFSTLEIQRTEQGDSAMYLCASSEDRKDRGKDNEQFFGPGTRLTVL.

The chain combines TRBV6-5 with TRBJ1-5; D is ambiguous. The germline V gene encodes CDR1 MNHEY and CDR2 SVGAGI. The length of the CDR3 is 15 residues. The V end lost 6 bases, the J end lost 1 base, and 13 bases lay between the germline ends. The CDR3 region is CASRAGRVSNQPQHF. In DNA form, the CDR3 reads TGTGCCAGCAGGGCCGGGAGGGTGAGCAATCAGCCCCAGCATTTT.

This chain connects TRBV12-3 or TRBV12-4 to TRBJ2-7; 9 positions agree with TRBD1. Trimming removed 9 bases from V and 6 bases from J; junction bases left unmatched: 9. The CDR3 extends over 13 amino acids. The DNA of the CDR3 is TGTGCCAGTAGAAGCAGGGGACAGGGCGAGCAGTACTTC. Amino acid sequence: CASRSRGQGEQYF.

This clone came up once. This chain uses TRBV2 with TRBJ1-3; TRBD1 aligns across 8 bases. Germline loops: CDR1 SNHLY, CDR2 FYNNEI. J lost 0 bases, V lost 7 bases, and 11 bases had no gene match. CDR3 length equals 17 residues. The CDR3 sequence: CASKGGTGPDSGNTIYF. For the CDR3, the DNA is TGTGCCAGCAAGGGGGGGACAGGCCCCGACTCTGGAAACACCATATATTTT.

The sample holds a few counts of this clone. In DNA form, the CDR3 reads TGTGCCAGCAGTTTTATATATGAGCCCCAGCATTTT. The encoded protein is CASSFIYEPQHF. The chain carries TRBV12-3 or TRBV12-4 and TRBJ1-5; D remains ambiguous. V was pared by 3 bases and J by 8 bases, with 8 bases between. The CDR3 runs to 12 residues.

This clone was picked up a small number of times. The sample contains more than one DNA sequence encoding this CDR3. The V and J genes are TRBV6-2 or TRBV6-3 and TRBJ2-7; D is ambiguous. Trimming stripped 2 bases from V and 3 bases from J, with 5 bases between. The CDR3 spans 12 residues. The germline V gene encodes CDR1 MNHEY and CDR2 SVGEGT. The CDR3 DNA reads as TGTGCCAGCAGTTACGGACGCTACGAGCAGTACTTC. It specifies CASSYGRYEQYF.

The chain couples TRBV1 to TRBJ1-5. TRBV1 has pseudogene status. The length of the CDR3 is 17 residues. The CDR3 region has the DNA TGCACCAGCAGCCAAGACGGCCCCAGATATAGCAATCAGCCCCAGCATTTT. This translates into CTSSQDGPRYSNQPQHF.

V gene TRBV30 combines with J gene TRBJ2-7, with D perhaps given as TRBD1 or TRBD2 (5 bases each). The CDR3 is made up of 12 amino acids. Trimming pared 1 base from V and 4 bases from J, leaving 8 bases between. CDR1 is GTSNPN, CDR2 SVGIG, per germline (reference sequence). CDR3 loop: CAWSAGAYEQYF. In DNA, the CDR3 is TGTGCCTGGAGTGCCGGGGCTTACGAGCAGTACTTC.

The chain recombines TRBV3-1 (or the pseudogene TRBV3-2) with TRBJ2-3; TRBD1 matches 7 bases. J was trimmed by 0 bases and V by 7 bases; bases with no gene match: 16. This CDR3 contains 18 residues. CDR1 is LGHDT and CDR2 is YNNKEL in the germline V gene (reference sequence). The CDR3 loop reads CASTKRQGPASSTDTQYF. The CDR3 nucleotides are TGTGCCAGCACCAAAAGACAGGGACCCGCCTCTAGCACAGATACGCAGTATTTT.

The chain couples TRBV18 to TRBJ1-3, with 8 bases fitting TRBD1. With V trimmed by 3 bases and J by 2 bases, 3 bases remained unmatched. CDR1 is KGHSH and CDR2 is LQKENI in the germline V gene. The CDR3 sequence is 15 residues long. CDR3 sequence (DNA): TGTGCCAGCTCACCTCAGGGGGCGCCTGGAAACACCATATATTTT. This codes for CASSPQGAPGNTIYF.

The rearrangement uses TRBV10-3 and TRBJ2-1; TRBD2 agrees at 8 bases. Germline CDR1 ENHRY, CDR2 SYGVKD. V lost 0 bases, J lost 2 bases, and 3 bases stayed unmatched. The CDR3 runs to 16 residues. The CDR3 protein is CAISESGAGAYNEQFF. The CDR3 DNA reads as TGTGCCATCAGTGAGTCAGGAGCGGGGGCCTACAATGAGCAGTTCTTC.

This clone turned up a few times. The V call is TRBV10-1, the J call TRBJ1-5; a weak D match, TRBD1 (6 bases). The CDR3 extends over 15 amino acids. CDR1 is WNHNN and CDR2 is SYGVQD in the germline V gene (reference sequence). V shed 9 bases and J shed 4 bases, with 19 bases lying between them. The chain's CDR3 is CARRVTRGPNQPQHF. The DNA of the CDR3 is TGCGCCAGAAGGGTGACCAGGGGTCCTAATCAGCCCCAGCATTTT.

The chain carries TRBV4-2 and TRBJ2-5, with 8 positions matching TRBD2. CDR1 is LGHNA and CDR2 is YNFKEQ in the germline V gene. This CDR3 spans 16 amino acids. The junction had 5 bases not matched to a gene; V was cut back by 0 bases and J by 2 bases. For the CDR3, the DNA is TGTGCCAGCAGCCAAGATCCGGGGGGGACTCAAGAGACCCAGTACTTC. As protein: CASSQDPGGTQETQYF.

This rearrangement joins TRBV5-6 to TRBJ1-5; the D gene is possibly TRBD1 (5 bases). Trimming stripped 4 bases from V and 3 bases from J, with 11 bases between. The germline V gene has CDR1 SGHDT and CDR2 YYEEEE. The CDR3 has 14 amino acids. CDR3 residues: CASSLGTANQPQHF. CDR3 in DNA: TGTGCCAGCAGCCTCGGGACCGCCAATCAGCCCCAGCATTTT.